Shown below are 10 T cell receptor beta chains from a single sample sequenced in a study of blood T cell repertoires in COVID-19. Sequencing was performed with immunoSEQ multiplex PCR; in TCRdb, only in-frame clones are kept and a portion is missing. Of approximately 250,000 clones in the sample, approximately 86% were seen once. Sequencing was done on a sample of peripheral blood. These receptors came from a woman aged 70-85 years with COVID-19, enrolled during active disease.

The DNA of the CDR3 is TGTGCCAGCACCCGGGACAGTAATCAGCCCCAGCATTTT. Translation: CASTRDSNQPQHF. The J gene is TRBJ1-5, the V gene TRBV7-9; the match to TRBD1 covers 7 bases. Trimming at V came to 7 bases and at J to 4 bases, leaving 4 bases not matched to a gene. This CDR3 region has 13 residues. In germline, CDR1 is SEHNR, CDR2 FQNEAQ (reference sequence).

This chain links TRBV5-1 with TRBJ1-5; TRBD1 is a possible D gene (6 bases). CDR1 and CDR2 from the germline V gene are SGHRS and YFSETQ. The CDR3 contains 16 residues. Trimming removed 4 bases from V and 9 bases from J, with 23 bases in between. CDR3 loop: CASSNIGRGKSPPQHF. The CDR3 nucleotides read TGCGCCAGCAGCAATATCGGTAGGGGGAAATCTCCGCCCCAGCATTTT.

This clone occurred a few times. The chain links TRBV5-1 to TRBJ1-1, with D possibly being TRBD1 (6 bases). Trimming removed 1 base at V and 0 bases at J, with 13 bases between. The CDR3 length is 16 residues. The germline CDR1 and CDR2 sequences are SGHRS and YFSETQ. The CDR3, as DNA: TGCGCCAGCAGCTTGTCGATTGGACAGATGAACACTGAAGCTTTCTTT. It codes for CASSLSIGQMNTEAFF. Using reference TRBV5-1 and TRBJ1-1 for the parts outside the CDR3, the full variable domain is KAGVTQTPRYLIKTRGQQVTLSCSPISGHRSVSWYQQTPGQGLQFLFEYFSETQRNKGNFPGRFSGRQFSNSRSEMNVSTLELGDSALYLCASSLSIGQMNTEAFFGQGTRLTVV.

This sequence joins TRBV5-4 and TRBJ1-2; TRBD1 agrees at 7 bases. The CDR3 is 15 amino acids. The J segment lost 4 bases and the V segment lost 4 bases, leaving 10 bases of the junction unmatched. Germline CDR1 is SGHNT and CDR2 is YYREEE (reference sequence). The CDR3 protein is CASSPVQGMGYGYTF. CDR3 sequence (DNA): TGTGCCAGCAGCCCGGTACAGGGGATGGGCTATGGCTACACCTTC.

This clone was observed a single time. The rearrangement uses TRBV6-4 and TRBJ1-2; 7 bases align to TRBD1. Per germline, CDR1 MRHNA and CDR2 SNTAGT. V was pared by 4 bases and J by 0 bases, with 5 bases of the junction left unmatched. CDR3 size: 15 residues. The CDR3 protein is CASSAGTEANYGYTF. The CDR3 DNA reads TGTGCCAGCAGTGCAGGGACAGAAGCTAACTATGGCTACACCTTC.

The V and J genes are TRBV5-4 and TRBJ2-3, with D uncertain. In germline, CDR1 is SGHNT, CDR2 YYREEE (reference sequence). CDR3 size: 13 residues. Trimming shortened V by 0 bases and J by 5 bases, and 7 bases separated the two germline ends. In DNA, the CDR3 is TGTGCCAGCAGCTTGGGGTTCGGAGATACGCAGTATTTT. The encoded protein is CASSLGFGDTQYF.

This rearrangement joins TRBV7-2 to TRBJ2-3; 8 positions match TRBD1. In germline, CDR1 is SGHTA, CDR2 FQGNSA. V lost 1 base, J lost 1 base, and 10 bases stayed unmatched. This CDR3 is built from 18 residues. CDR3 loop: CASSLVGTVTGGTDTQYF. CDR3 DNA sequence: TGTGCCAGCAGCTTAGTAGGTACGGTGACAGGGGGCACAGATACGCAGTATTTT.

The chain combines TRBV12-3 or TRBV12-4 with TRBJ1-1; weak D call: TRBD1 (5 bases). The germline V and J ends were trimmed by 7 bases and 5 bases, with 14 bases remaining between them. The CDR3 is 13 residues long. This CDR3 reads CASTLAGGTEAFF. The CDR3 DNA reads TGTGCCAGCACCCTGGCCGGGGGGACTGAAGCTTTCTTT.

The chain recombines TRBV5-5 with TRBJ1-2; TRBD1 matches 7 bases. CDR3 length: 14 residues. CDR1 SGHKS and CDR2 YYEKEE come from the germline V gene (reference sequence). Trimming cost V 0 bases and J 4 bases; bases outside gene matches: 3. CDR3 in DNA: TGTGCCAGCAGCTTGGCCCCAGGGGGCTATGGCTACACCTTC. This gives the protein CASSLAPGGYGYTF. Using reference TRBV5-5 and TRBJ1-2 for the parts outside the CDR3, the full variable domain is DAGVTQSPTHLIKTRGQQVTLRCSPISGHKSVSWYQQVLGQGPQFIFQYYEKEERGRGNFPDRFSARQFPNYSSELNVNALLLGDSALYLCASSLAPGGYGYTFGSGTRLTVV.

The rearrangement uses TRBV6-5 and TRBJ2-3, with 8 bases fitting TRBD1. Looked up from germline, CDR1 is MNHEY and CDR2 is SVGAGI. V was pared by 6 bases and J by 5 bases, with 10 bases of the junction left unmatched. CDR3 length: 15 amino acids. As DNA, the CDR3 is TGTGCCAGCAGCCACACGACAGGGGATTTAGATACGCAGTATTTT. Translating gives CASSHTTGDLDTQYF.